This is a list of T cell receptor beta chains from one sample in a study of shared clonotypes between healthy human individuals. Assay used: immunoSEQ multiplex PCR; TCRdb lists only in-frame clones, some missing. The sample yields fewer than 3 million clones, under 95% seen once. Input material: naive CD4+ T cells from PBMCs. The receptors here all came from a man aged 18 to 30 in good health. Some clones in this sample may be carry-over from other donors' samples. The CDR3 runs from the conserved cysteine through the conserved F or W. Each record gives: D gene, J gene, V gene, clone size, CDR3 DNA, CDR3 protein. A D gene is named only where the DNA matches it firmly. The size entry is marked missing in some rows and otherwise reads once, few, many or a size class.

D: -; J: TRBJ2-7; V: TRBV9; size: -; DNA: TGTGCCAGCAGCGTAGGCGGAAGCTCCTACGAGCAGTACTTC; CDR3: CASSVGGSSYEQYF
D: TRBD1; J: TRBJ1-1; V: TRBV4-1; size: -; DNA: TGCGCCAGCAGCCAAGAAGGGAGAGGTTGGACAGGGGGTTATACTGAAGCTTTCTTT; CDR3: CASSQEGRGWTGGYTEAFF
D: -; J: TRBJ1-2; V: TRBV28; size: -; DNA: TGTGCCAGCAGTTTGCGTCGGGGGCGAGGCTATGGCTACACCTTC; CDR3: CASSLRRGRGYGYTF
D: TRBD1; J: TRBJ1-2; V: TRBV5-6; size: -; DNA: TGTGCCAGCAGCTTTATACCTCTTGGGACAGGGGACTATGGCTACACCTTC; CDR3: CASSFIPLGTGDYGYTF
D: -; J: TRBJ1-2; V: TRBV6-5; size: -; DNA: TGTGCCAGCAGTCCCACACCCGTTACAGACTATGGCTACACCTTC; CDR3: CASSPTPVTDYGYTF
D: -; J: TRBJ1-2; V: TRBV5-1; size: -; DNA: TGCGCCAGCAGCCCGGGACTCGTTCCCTATGGCTACACCTTC; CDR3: CASSPGLVPYGYTF
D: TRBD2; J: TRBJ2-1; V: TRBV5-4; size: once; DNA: TGTGCCAGCAGCTCATCGGGACTAGCGTCCAATGAGCAGTTCTTC; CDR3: CASSSSGLASNEQFF
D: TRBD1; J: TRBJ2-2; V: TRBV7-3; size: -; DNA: TGTGCCAGCAGCTTATTTCCAGACAGGGAAACCGGGGAGCTGTTTTTT; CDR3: CASSLFPDRETGELFF
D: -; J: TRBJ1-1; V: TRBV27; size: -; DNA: TGTGCCAGCAGTCGGGACGTCATGAACACTGAAGCTTTCTTT; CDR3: CASSRDVMNTEAFF
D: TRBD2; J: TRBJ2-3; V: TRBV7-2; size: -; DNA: TGTGCCAGCAGCTTATCACTAGCGGGAGTAGGGGATACGCAGTATTTT; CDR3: CASSLSLAGVGDTQYF
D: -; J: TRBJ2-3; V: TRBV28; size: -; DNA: TGTGCCAGCAGGCGAGAGCTCAATACGCAGTATTTT; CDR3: CASRRELNTQYF
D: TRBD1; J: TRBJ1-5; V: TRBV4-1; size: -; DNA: TGCGCCAGCAGCCAACCGACAGGGAATAGAGACAATCAGCCCCAGCATTTT; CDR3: CASSQPTGNRDNQPQHF
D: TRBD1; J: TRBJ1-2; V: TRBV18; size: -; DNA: TGTGCCAGCTCACCACTAGTGAGTGGGACAGGGATTTCTAACTATGGCTACACCTTC; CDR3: CASSPLVSGTGISNYGYTF
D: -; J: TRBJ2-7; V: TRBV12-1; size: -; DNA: TGTGCCAGCATGGAAGGCGAGCAGTACTTC; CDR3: CASMEGEQYF
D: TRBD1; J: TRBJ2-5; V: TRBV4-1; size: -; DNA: TGCGCCAGCAGCCAGAGAGACAACCAGGGGGATGGGCAAGAGACCCAGTACTTC; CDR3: CASSQRDNQGDGQETQYF
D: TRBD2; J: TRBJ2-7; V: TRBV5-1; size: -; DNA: TGCGCCAGCAGCTTGGGTTCTAGCGGGAGTAACATGCACTTC; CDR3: CASSLGSSGSNMHF
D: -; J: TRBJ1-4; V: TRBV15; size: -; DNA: TGTGCCACCAGCAGAGCTAGGACGGCTTATAATGAAAAACTGTTTTTT; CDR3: CATSRARTAYNEKLFF
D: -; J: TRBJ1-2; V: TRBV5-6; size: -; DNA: TGTGCCAGCAGCTTGGTACCACCAGTGAACTATGGCTACACCTTC; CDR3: CASSLVPPVNYGYTF
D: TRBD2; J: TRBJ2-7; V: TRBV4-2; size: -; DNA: TGTGCCGCGGCCCCTTCTAGCGGGAGGCCCATCGAGCAGTACTTC; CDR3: CAAAPSSGRPIEQYF
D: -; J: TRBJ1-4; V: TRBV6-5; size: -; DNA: TGTGCCAGCCGCCGCGGAACTAATGAAAAACTGTTTTTT; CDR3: CASRRGTNEKLFF
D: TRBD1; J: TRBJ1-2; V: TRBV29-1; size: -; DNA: TGCAGCGTAGACAGGGGTCGCTCGTTCTATGGCTACACCTTC; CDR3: CSVDRGRSFYGYTF
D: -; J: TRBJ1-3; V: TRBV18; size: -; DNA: TGTGCCAGCTCACCCTCAGGGCGTGGAGGAAACACCATATATTTT; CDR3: CASSPSGRGGNTIYF
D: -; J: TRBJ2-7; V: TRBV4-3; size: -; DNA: TGCGCCAGCAGCCTCTACAGGGCCAGGGGACCGGAGGCTTGGGAGCAGTACTTC; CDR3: CASSLYRARGPEAWEQYF
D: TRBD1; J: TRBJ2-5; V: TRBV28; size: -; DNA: TGTGCCAGCAGTGTGACAGGGGGATCGAAGACCCAGTACTTC; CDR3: CASSVTGGSKTQYF
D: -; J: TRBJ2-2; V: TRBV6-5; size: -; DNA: TGTGCCAGCAGTTTGTTTCGGGCCGGGGAGCTGTTTTTT; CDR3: CASSLFRAGELFF
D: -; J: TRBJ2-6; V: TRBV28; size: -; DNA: TGTGCCAGCAGTTCTCCAGCGTCTGGGGCCAACGTCCTGACTTTC; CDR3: CASSSPASGANVLTF
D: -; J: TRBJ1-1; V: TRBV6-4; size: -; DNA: TGTGCCAGTAACGGATACATGAACACTGAAGCTTTCTTT; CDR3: CASNGYMNTEAFF
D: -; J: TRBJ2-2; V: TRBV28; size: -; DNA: TGTGCCAGCAGCATAAGCACCGGGGAGCTGTTTTTT; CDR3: CASSISTGELFF
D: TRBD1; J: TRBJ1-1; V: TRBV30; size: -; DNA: TGTGCCTGGGGACAGGGTAGAACTGAAGCTTTCTTT; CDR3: CAWGQGRTEAFF
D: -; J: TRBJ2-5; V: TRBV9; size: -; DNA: TGTGCCAGCAGCCTGTCCGGGCTCAAAGAGACCCAGTACTTC; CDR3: CASSLSGLKETQYF
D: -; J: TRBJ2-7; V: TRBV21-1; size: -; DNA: TGTGCCAGCAGCAAAGAGGGCGGAGAGACCTACGAGCAGTACTTC; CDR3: CASSKEGGETYEQYF
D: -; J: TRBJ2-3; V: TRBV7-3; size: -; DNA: TGTGCCAGCAGCTTATCCGGACAGGAGGGAGATACGCAGTATTTT; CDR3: CASSLSGQEGDTQYF
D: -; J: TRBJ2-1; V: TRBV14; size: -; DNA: TGTGCCAGCAGCCAGGACCCTACATACAATGAGCAGTTCTTC; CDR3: CASSQDPTYNEQFF
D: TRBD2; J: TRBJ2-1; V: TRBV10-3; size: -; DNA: TGTGCCATCAGAACTAGCGGGAGTTTCTACAATGAGCAGTTCTTC; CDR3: CAIRTSGSFYNEQFF
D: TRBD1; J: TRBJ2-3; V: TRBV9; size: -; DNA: TGTGCCAGCAGCGCCTTACAGGGGAGAGGTACAGATACGCAGTATTTT; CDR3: CASSALQGRGTDTQYF
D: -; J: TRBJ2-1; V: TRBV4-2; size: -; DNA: TGTGCCAGCAGCCTGCCGACGAGGAACAATGAGCAGTTCTTC; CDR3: CASSLPTRNNEQFF
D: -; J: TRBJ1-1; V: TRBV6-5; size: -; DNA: TGTGCCAGCAGTTATTGGGGAGAGAACACTGAAGCTTTCTTT; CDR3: CASSYWGENTEAFF
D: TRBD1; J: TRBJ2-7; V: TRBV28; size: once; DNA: TGTGCCAGCAGCGGACAGGGCGGAAGAACCTACGAGCAGTACTTC; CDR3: CASSGQGGRTYEQYF
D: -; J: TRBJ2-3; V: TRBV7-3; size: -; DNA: TGTGCCAGCAGCCAGAACGGAGGGCCCTTGACAGATACGCAGTATTTT; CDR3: CASSQNGGPLTDTQYF
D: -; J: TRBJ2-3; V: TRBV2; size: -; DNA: TGTGCCAGCAGACAACAGGGCGTCACAATAACAGATACGCAGTATTTT; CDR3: CASRQQGVTITDTQYF
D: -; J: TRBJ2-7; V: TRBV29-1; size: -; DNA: TGCAGCGTTGTTGATCTATGGTACGAGCAGTACTTC; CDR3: CSVVDLWYEQYF
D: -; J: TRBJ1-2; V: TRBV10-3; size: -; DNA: TGTGCCATCAGTGAGTCCGAGACAGATGGCTACACCTTC; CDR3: CAISESETDGYTF
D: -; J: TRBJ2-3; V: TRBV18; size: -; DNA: TGTGCCAGCTCACCCCGGGACGGGCCCACAGATACGCAGTATTTT; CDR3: CASSPRDGPTDTQYF
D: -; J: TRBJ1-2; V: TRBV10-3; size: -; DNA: TGTGCCATCAACAACAGGGAGGGATATGGCTACACCTTC; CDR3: CAINNREGYGYTF
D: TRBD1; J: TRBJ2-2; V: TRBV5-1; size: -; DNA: TGCGCCAGCAGCCAAGGGGGCGCAGGCACCGGGGAGCTGTTTTTT; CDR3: CASSQGGAGTGELFF
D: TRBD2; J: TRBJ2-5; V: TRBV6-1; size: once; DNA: TGTGCCAGCAGAGCCCCACTAGCGAGGCAAGAGACCCAGTACTTC; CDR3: CASRAPLARQETQYF
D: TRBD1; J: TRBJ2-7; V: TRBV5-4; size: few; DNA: TGTGCCAGCAGCTCCGGACAGGGACGGTACGAGCAGTACTTC; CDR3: CASSSGQGRYEQYF
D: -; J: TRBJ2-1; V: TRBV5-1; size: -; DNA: TGCGCCAGCAGCCTCGAGGATCAGGGGCTGTTCTTC; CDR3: CASSLEDQGLFF
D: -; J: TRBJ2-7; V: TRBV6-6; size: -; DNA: TGTGCCAGCAGGGGCCTCGGGACCCAAGAGTACGAGCAGTACTTC; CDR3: CASRGLGTQEYEQYF
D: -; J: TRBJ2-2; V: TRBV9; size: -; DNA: TGTGCCAGCAGCGTAGACATGGCAACCGGGGAGCTGTTTTTT; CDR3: CASSVDMATGELFF
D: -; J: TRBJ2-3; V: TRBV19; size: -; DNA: TGTGCCAGTAGTATCGGATCGGGGGCCAGAGATACGCAGTATTTT; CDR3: CASSIGSGARDTQYF
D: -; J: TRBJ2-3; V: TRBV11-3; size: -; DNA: TGTGCCAGCAGCTTACGAAGCGGTAGCACAGATACGCAGTATTTT; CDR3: CASSLRSGSTDTQYF
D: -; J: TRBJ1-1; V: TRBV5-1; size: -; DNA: TGCGCCAGCAGCTCGCAGGGGTTAATCACTGAAGCTTTCTTT; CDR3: CASSSQGLITEAFF
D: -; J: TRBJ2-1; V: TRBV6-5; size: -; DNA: TGTGCCAGCAGTTACCGCTGGCAGGGCTCCTACAATGAGCAGTTCTTC; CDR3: CASSYRWQGSYNEQFF